The 14 T cell receptor beta chains below all came from one sample that was sequenced in a study of T cells in Graves' hyperthyroidism and ophthalmopathy. Authors of the study amplified TCR beta CDR3 regions from RNA transcripts. The study used the HTBI primer set for a first-round RT-PCR of the TCR CDR3. TCRdb analysed the multiplex PCR reads with MiXCR anew, one entry per CDR3 protein. There are fewer than 750,000 distinct CDR3 sequences in the sample; about 14% occur only once, and roughly an eighth lies in the top ten. Specimen: blood. These receptor sequences come from a woman in her fifties or sixties with Graves' ophthalmopathy.

Many counts were recorded for this clonotype. V is TRBV5-1 and J is TRBJ1-1, with 9 nucleotides matching TRBD1. Germline loops: CDR1 SGHRS, CDR2 YFSETQ. The CDR3 runs 16 residues. The V segment lost 2 bases and the J segment 1 base; nucleotides outside the gene matches: 6. The chain's CDR3 is CASSFDRDRENTEAFF. The CDR3 DNA is TGCGCCAGCAGCTTTGACCGGGACAGGGAGAACACTGAAGCTTTCTTT.

As for this clonotype: This may arise from a read error, as a much more abundant clone is one base away. The V and J genes are TRBV6-5 and TRBJ2-4, with TRBD1 matching 9 bases. The V and J ends lost 0 bases and 8 bases, in that order; junction bases with no gene match: 11. This CDR3 has 17 residues. CDR1 and CDR2 from the germline V gene are MNHEY and SVGAGI. The DNA of the CDR3 is TGTGCCAGCAGTTACTCGTTTGGACAGGGGCGCCCGGACATTCAGTACTTC. It is translated as CASSYSFGQGRPDIQYF.

This clonotype has ten or more counts. The V call is TRBV9, the J call TRBJ2-7; tentatively, D is TRBD1 (6 bases). Trimming cost V 4 bases and J 0 bases, with 11 bases left between them. The germline V gene has CDR1 SGDLS and CDR2 YYNGEE. The CDR3 extends over 14 amino acids. The DNA for the CDR3 is TGTGCCAGCAGCCGTCGGGACAACTCCTACGAGCAGTACTTC. It is translated as CASSRRDNSYEQYF.

This clonotype occurred many times. The chain combines TRBV18 with TRBJ1-6; tentative D call: TRBD1 (5 bases). This CDR3 has 14 residues. The germline V gene encodes CDR1 KGHSH and CDR2 LQKENI. The ends were cut back, 1 base at V and 6 bases at J, with 7 bases in the middle. CDR3 region: CASSPRGINSPLHF. The CDR3 DNA reads TGTGCCAGCTCACCACGGGGGATTAATTCACCCCTCCACTTT. The variable domain in full, completed from reference TRBV18 and TRBJ1-6, reads NAGVMQNPRHLVRRRGQEARLRCSPMKGHSHVYWYRQLPEEGLKFMVYLQKENIIDESGMPKERFSAEFPKEGPSILRIQQVVRGDSAAYFCASSPRGINSPLHFGNGTRLTVT.

A few counts support this clonotype. J is TRBJ1-2 and V is TRBV5-4; D might be TRBD1 (5 bases). From germline, CDR1 is SGHNT and CDR2 YYREEE (reference sequence). V dropped 4 bases and J dropped 8 bases, with 18 bases sitting between them. This CDR3 comprises 14 residues. This CDR3 reads CASSPNLRTSGYTF. DNA of the CDR3: TGTGCCAGCAGCCCGAACCTCCGGACATCGGGCTACACCTTC. The complete variable domain, with remaining parts taken from reference TRBV5-4 and TRBJ1-2, reads ETGVTQSPTHLIKTRGQQVTLRCSSQSGHNTVSWYQQALGQGPQFIFQYYREEENGRGNFPPRFSGLQFPNYSSELNVNALELDDSALYLCASSPNLRTSGYTFGSGTRLTVV.

This clonotype was seen repeatedly, ten times or more. The chain employs TRBV11-3 and TRBJ2-2; D gene uncertain. The V end was cut by 0 bases, the J end by 4 bases, with 12 bases between. The CDR3 extends over 16 amino acids. Looked up from germline, CDR1 is SGHNT and CDR2 is YENEEA. This CDR3 is CASSLDVLEPTGELFF. CDR3 nucleotide sequence: TGTGCCAGCAGCTTAGATGTGTTAGAACCCACCGGGGAGCTGTTTTTT.

This clonotype has more than one count but fewer than ten. The V call is TRBV7-9, the J call TRBJ1-3; D ambiguous. V shed 1 base and J shed 0 bases, with 10 bases lying between them. The CDR3 consists of 16 residues. Germline CDR1 reads SEHNR; CDR2 reads FQNEAQ (reference sequence). The CDR3 spells CASSLGRSRSGNTIYF. In DNA, the CDR3 is TGTGCCAGCAGCTTAGGTCGGTCCCGCTCTGGAAACACCATATATTTT.

This clonotype was observed many times. V and J are TRBV29-1 and TRBJ2-1, with 8 bases matching TRBD2. This CDR3 region has 15 residues. The junction had 2 bases not matched to a gene; V was cut back by 1 base and J by 0 bases. Germline loops: CDR1 SQVTM, CDR2 ANQGSEA. DNA for the CDR3: TGCAGCGTTGAAGTCAGCGGGAGCTCCTACAATGAGCAGTTCTTC. It specifies CSVEVSGSSYNEQFF.

J is TRBJ1-6 and V is TRBV10-2; D call uncertain. The V gene's germline CDR1 is WSHSY and CDR2 SAAADI. This CDR3 has 16 residues. With 0 bases removed from V and 7 bases from J, the gap between germline ends came to 13 bases. The CDR3 DNA follows: TGCGCCAGCAGTGAGTCGTTGGGGATAGGAAATTCACCCCTCCACTTT. Its protein product is CASSESLGIGNSPLHF.

The chain carries TRBV28 and TRBJ2-7; D possibly corresponds to TRBD2 (6 bases). CDR3 length: 15 amino acids. The germline CDR1 and CDR2 sequences are MDHEN and SYDVKM. V shed 7 bases and J shed 1 base, with 17 bases lying between them. In DNA, the CDR3 is TGTGCCAGCATCTCCCGCCGGGAGAGGTCCTACGAGCAGTACTTC. This gives the protein CASISRRERSYEQYF.

The chain carries TRBV4-2 and TRBJ1-4, with D possibly TRBD1 on 5 matching bases. The CDR3 covers 16 residues. V was shortened by 0 bases and J by 3 bases, with 11 bases between the two germline ends. Germline CDR1 is LGHNA and CDR2 is YNFKEQ. This CDR3 is CASSQEGQGPNEKLFF. Here the CDR3 DNA reads TGTGCCAGCAGCCAAGAAGGCCAGGGACCTAATGAAAAACTGTTTTTT.

This clonotype appeared a few times. The chain carries TRBV20-1 and TRBJ2-6, with D perhaps matching TRBD1 (5 bases). Trimming removed 1 base at V and 4 bases at J, with 14 bases between. This CDR3 contains 16 residues. The V gene's germline CDR1 is DFQATT and CDR2 SNEGSKA (reference sequence). In nucleotides, the CDR3 is TGCAGTGCTAGAGGGCCCCAGGGTTCCGGGGCCAACGTCCTGACTTTC. Its translation: CSARGPQGSGANVLTF.

The rearrangement joins TRBV19 to TRBJ2-7, with 10 bases aligning to TRBD2. Trimming removed 8 bases from V and 3 bases from J; junction bases left unmatched: 10. This CDR3 has 15 residues. Germline CDR1 and CDR2: LNHDA and SQIVND (reference sequence). The DNA for the CDR3 is TGTGCCAGTCAAAGCGGGAGGGTCCCCATCTACGAGCAGTACTTC. Translating gives CASQSGRVPIYEQYF.

This clonotype was picked up a small number of times. Being one base from a much bigger clone, this may be a read error. The chain carries TRBV11-1 and TRBJ2-5; no clear D. Germline V CDR1 and CDR2: SGHAT, FQDESV (reference sequence). This CDR3 has 13 amino acids. V shed 8 bases and J shed 1 base, with 11 bases lying between them. The CDR3 loop is CASLEKLQETQYF. The CDR3 DNA reads TGTGCCAGCCTGGAAAAACTCCAAGAGACCCAGTACTTC.